This T cell receptor beta chain emerged from a study of cytomegalovirus exposure and HLA in healthy donors. Trimming took off 5 bases at V and 1 base at J, with 17 bases between the two ends. Germline values: CDR1 LNHNV, CDR2 YYDKDF (reference sequence). This CDR3 is 16 amino acids long. Details on this clone: Its antigen is not known.

Participants comprised healthy donors of bone marrow. For this donor, CMV serostatus was not recorded. A multiplex PCR was run with 60 Vbeta primers and 13 Jbeta primers. Clones were sequenced by immunoSEQ multiplex PCR, and TCRdb holds only the in-frame ones, with some missing. The data show some 80,000 clones, 70% to 85% seen once. Study results and caveats: For most TCR beta V segments, an earlier analysis put the productive rate at about 90% or about 30% of the time. No immune exposure information besides CMV serostatus was available.

The origin of this receptor is a human donor in good health. The sample comprised PBMCs. This chain joins TRBV15 and TRBJ1-1; tentatively, D is TRBD1 (5 bases). The CDR3, as DNA: TGTGCCACCAGCCCGCTAGGCGGAGGGGCGAACACTGAAGCTTTCTTT. It is translated as CATSPLGGGANTEAFF.